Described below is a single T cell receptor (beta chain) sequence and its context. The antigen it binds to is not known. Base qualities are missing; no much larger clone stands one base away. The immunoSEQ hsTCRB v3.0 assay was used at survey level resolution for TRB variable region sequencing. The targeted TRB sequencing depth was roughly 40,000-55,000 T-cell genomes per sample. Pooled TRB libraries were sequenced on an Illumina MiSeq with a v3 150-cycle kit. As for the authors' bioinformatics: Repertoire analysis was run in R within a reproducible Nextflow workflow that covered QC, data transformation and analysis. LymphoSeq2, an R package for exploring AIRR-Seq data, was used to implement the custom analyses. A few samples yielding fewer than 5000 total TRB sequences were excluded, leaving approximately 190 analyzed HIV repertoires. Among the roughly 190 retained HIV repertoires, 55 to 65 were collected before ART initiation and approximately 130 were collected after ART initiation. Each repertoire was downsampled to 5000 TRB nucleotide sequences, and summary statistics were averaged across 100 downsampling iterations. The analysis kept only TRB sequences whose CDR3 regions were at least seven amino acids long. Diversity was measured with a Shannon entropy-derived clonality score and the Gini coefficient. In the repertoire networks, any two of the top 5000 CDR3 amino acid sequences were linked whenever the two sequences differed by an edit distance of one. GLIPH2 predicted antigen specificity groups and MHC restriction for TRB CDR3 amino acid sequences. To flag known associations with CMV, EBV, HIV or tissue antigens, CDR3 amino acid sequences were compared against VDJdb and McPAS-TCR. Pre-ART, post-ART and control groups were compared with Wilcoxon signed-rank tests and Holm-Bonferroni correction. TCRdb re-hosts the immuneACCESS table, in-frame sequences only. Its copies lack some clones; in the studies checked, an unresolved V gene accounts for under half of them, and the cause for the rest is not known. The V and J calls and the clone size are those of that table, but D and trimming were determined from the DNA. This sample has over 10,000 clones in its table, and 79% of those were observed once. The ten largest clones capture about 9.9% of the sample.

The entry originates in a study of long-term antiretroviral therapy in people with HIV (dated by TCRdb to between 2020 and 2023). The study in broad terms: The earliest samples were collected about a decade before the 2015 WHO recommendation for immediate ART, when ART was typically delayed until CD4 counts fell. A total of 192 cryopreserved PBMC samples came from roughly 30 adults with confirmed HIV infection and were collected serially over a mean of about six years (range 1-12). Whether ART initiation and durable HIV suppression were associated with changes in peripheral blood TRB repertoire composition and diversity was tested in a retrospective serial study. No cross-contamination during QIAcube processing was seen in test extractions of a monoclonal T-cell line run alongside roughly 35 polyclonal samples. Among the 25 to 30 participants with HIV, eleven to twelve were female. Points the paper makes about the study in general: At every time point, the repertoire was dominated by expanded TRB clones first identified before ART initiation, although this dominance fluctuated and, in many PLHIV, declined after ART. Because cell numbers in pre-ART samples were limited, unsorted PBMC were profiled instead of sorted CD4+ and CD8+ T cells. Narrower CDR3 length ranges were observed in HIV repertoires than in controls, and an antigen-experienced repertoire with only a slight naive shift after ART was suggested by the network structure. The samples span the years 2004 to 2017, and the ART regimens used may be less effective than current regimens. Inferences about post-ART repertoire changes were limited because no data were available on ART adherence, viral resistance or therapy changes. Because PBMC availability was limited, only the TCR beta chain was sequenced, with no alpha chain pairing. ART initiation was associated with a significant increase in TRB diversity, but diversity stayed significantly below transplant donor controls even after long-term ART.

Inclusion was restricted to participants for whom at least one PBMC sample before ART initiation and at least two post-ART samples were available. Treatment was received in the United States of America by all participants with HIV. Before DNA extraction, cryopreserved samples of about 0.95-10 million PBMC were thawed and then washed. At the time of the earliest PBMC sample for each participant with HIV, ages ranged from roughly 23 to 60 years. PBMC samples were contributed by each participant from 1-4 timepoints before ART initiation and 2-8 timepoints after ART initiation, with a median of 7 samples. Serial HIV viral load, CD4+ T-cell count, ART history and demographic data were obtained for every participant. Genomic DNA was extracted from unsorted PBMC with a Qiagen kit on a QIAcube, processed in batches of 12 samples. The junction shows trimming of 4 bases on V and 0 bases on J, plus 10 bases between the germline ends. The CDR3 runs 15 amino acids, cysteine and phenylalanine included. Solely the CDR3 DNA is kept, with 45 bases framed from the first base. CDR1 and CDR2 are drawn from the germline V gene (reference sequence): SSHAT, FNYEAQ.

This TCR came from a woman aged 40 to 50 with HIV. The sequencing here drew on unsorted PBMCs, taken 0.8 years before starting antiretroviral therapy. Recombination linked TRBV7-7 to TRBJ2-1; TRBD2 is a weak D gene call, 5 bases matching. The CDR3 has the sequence CASSSGLSSYNEQFF. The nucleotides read TGTGCCAGCAGCTCTGGACTGAGCTCCTACAATGAGCAGTTCTTC. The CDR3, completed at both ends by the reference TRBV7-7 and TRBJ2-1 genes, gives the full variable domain GAGVSQSPRYKVTKRGQDVTLRCDPISSHATLYWYQQALGQGPEFLTYFNYEAQPDKSGLPSDRFSAERPEGSISTLTIQRTEQRDSAMYRCASSSGLSSYNEQFFGPGTRLTVL.